These T cell receptor beta chains were read from a single sample in a study of brain T cells in children with intractable seizures. Assay used: immunoSEQ multiplex PCR; TCRdb lists only in-frame clones, some missing. The data show 300,000 to 400,000 clones, roughly 93% seen once. This sample comprised peripheral blood, obtained 4 to 5 months after surgery. These receptors were obtained from a boy under two years old with tuberous sclerosis and intractable seizures. The CDR3 runs from the conserved cysteine through the conserved F or W. The D gene is left open where the match is weak. Only part of the rows carry a size: once, few, many, or a class if the clone is expanded.

abundance,v_gene,j_gene,d_gene,CDR3nt,CDR3aa
once,TRBV21-1,TRBJ2-2,-,TGTGCCAGCAGTGGACAGGGGGCTCACACCGGGGAGCTGTTTTTT,CASSGQGAHTGELFF
-,TRBV7-9,TRBJ2-7,TRBD2,TGTGCCAGCAGCTTAGTTTTCGGGACTAGCGGGGGGTCCGAGCAGTACTTC,CASSLVFGTSGGSEQYF
few,TRBV6-6,TRBJ1-6,-,TGTGCCAGCAGCACACAGGGCTCCTATAATTCACCCCTCCACTTT,CASSTQGSYNSPLHF
-,TRBV7-9,TRBJ2-7,TRBD2,TGTGCCAGCAGTCCTAGCGGGGCAGGCGAGCAGTACTTC,CASSPSGAGEQYF
-,TRBV6-5,TRBJ2-4,-,TGTGCCAGCAGCTACAGTGGACAGTCTAACATTCAGTACTTC,CASSYSGQSNIQYF
-,TRBV28,TRBJ2-1,-,TGTGCCAGCAGTTTCACCAGGGCCCACAATGAGCAGTTCTTC,CASSFTRAHNEQFF
-,TRBV27,TRBJ1-2,-,TGTGCCAGCAGTTTATCTGCAGGTTCCTATTATGGCTACACCTTC,CASSLSAGSYYGYTF
-,TRBV6-5,TRBJ1-5,-,TGTGCCAGCAGCGTCGACAGGTTGGTTCAGCCCCAGCATTTT,CASSVDRLVQPQHF
-,TRBV5-1,TRBJ2-2,TRBD2,TGCGCCAGCAGCTTGGAAGGACTAGCGTTTACCGGGGAGCTGTTTTTT,CASSLEGLAFTGELFF
-,TRBV19,TRBJ2-3,TRBD2,TGTGCCAGCGGGACTAGCGGGGGGACTAGCACAGATACGCAGTATTTT,CASGTSGGTSTDTQYF
-,TRBV3-1/TRBV3-2,TRBJ2-2,TRBD2,TGTGCCAGCAGCCAAGTGAGCGGGAGGAACACCGGGGAGCTGTTTTTT,CASSQVSGRNTGELFF
once,TRBV24-1,TRBJ2-3,-,TGTGCCACCAGTGATCGGTGGGACCTAGCCACAGATACGCAGTATTTT,CATSDRWDLATDTQYF
once,TRBV27,TRBJ2-7,-,TGTGCCAGCAGTTTGACCGTTGCTAGCGAGCAGTACTTC,CASSLTVASEQYF
-,TRBV19,TRBJ1-2,TRBD1,TGTGCCAGTAGCCGGACAGGCTATGGCTACACCTTC,CASSRTGYGYTF
-,TRBV5-1,TRBJ1-6,-,TGCGCCAGCAGCTTGGATGAGGGGGGAGTCCATTCACCCCTCCACTTT,CASSLDEGGVHSPLHF
-,TRBV7-3,TRBJ2-2,-,TGTGCCAGCAGCACCTGGGCGACAGGGAACACCGGGGAGCTGTTTTTT,CASSTWATGNTGELFF
-,TRBV30,TRBJ2-7,TRBD2,TGTGCCTGGAAGCGGGGGGGCGGGCAGTACTTC,CAWKRGGGQYF
-,TRBV11-3,TRBJ2-7,TRBD2,TGTGCCAGCAGCTATAGACTAGCGGCCTCCTACGAGCAGTACTTC,CASSYRLAASYEQYF
-,TRBV6-5,TRBJ2-2,-,TGTGCCAGCCCCCCCGGGACCCTGGGGACCGGGGAGCTGTTTTTT,CASPPGTLGTGELFF
-,TRBV7-3,TRBJ2-1,-,TGTGCCAGCAGCTCCTACCTAGGCTCCTACAATGAGCAGTTCTTC,CASSSYLGSYNEQFF
-,TRBV5-1,TRBJ2-6,TRBD1,TGCGCCAGCAGCGCCCGGGACAGGATCCGCTCTGGGGCCAACGTCCTGACTTTC,CASSARDRIRSGANVLTF
-,TRBV6-1,TRBJ1-1,-,TGTGCCAGCAGTGAAACGACAGCGACTGAAGCTTTCTTT,CASSETTATEAFF
many,TRBV9,TRBJ2-7,-,TGTGCCAGCAGCCCCTGGGAACGGCCCAGCTCCTACGAGCAGTACTTC,CASSPWERPSSYEQYF
-,TRBV4-2,TRBJ2-1,-,TGTGCCAGCAGCCAAGATCGGGCTAGCTCTAACAATGAGCAGTTCTTC,CASSQDRASSNNEQFF
once,TRBV5-4,TRBJ2-5,-,TGTGCCAGCAGCGACCCTAAAGGGGGACACTTCCAAGAGACCCAGTACTTC,CASSDPKGGHFQETQYF
-,TRBV9,TRBJ2-7,-,TGTGCCAGCAGCGATGACGGCTACTCCTACGAGCAGTACTTC,CASSDDGYSYEQYF
-,TRBV30,TRBJ1-2,-,TGTGCCTGGATTGGGGACCTGAACTATGGCTACACCTTC,CAWIGDLNYGYTF
-,TRBV3-1/TRBV3-2,TRBJ1-2,-,TGTGCCAGCAGCCAAGAGGGGACAAGTGGCTACACCTTC,CASSQEGTSGYTF
-,TRBV14,TRBJ2-4,-,TGTGCCAGCAGCCAAGCCAGGGTTGGAGCCAAAAACATTCAGTACTTC,CASSQARVGAKNIQYF
-,TRBV30,TRBJ2-7,-,TGTGCCTGGAGTAGTTGGTATACCTACGAGCAGTACTTC,CAWSSWYTYEQYF
-,TRBV9,TRBJ2-3,-,TGTGCCAGCAGCGTTAACTCAGGAAGTGGCACAGATACGCAGTATTTT,CASSVNSGSGTDTQYF
-,TRBV6-5,TRBJ2-5,TRBD2,TGTGCCAGCAGTTACGGACTAGCGGGAGTAGAGACCCAGTACTTC,CASSYGLAGVETQYF
once,TRBV2,TRBJ1-2,-,TGTGCCAGCTCCCGGACGGGGCTCCTAGGCTACACCTTC,CASSRTGLLGYTF
-,TRBV11-1,TRBJ1-2,-,TGTGCCAGCAGCTTAACAGGGAAAGCTAACTATGGCTACACCTTC,CASSLTGKANYGYTF
-,TRBV15,TRBJ1-3,-,TGTGCCACCAGCCTTACGGTTGGGGGGCTGACAAACACCATATATTTT,CATSLTVGGLTNTIYF
-,TRBV7-8,TRBJ1-5,TRBD1,TGTGCCAGCAGCCCTAGGGACAGAAATCAGCCCCAGCATTTT,CASSPRDRNQPQHF
-,TRBV5-1,TRBJ1-1,TRBD1,TGCGCCAGCAGCTCCAATTGGGACAGGCTATTAACTGAAGCTTTCTTT,CASSSNWDRLLTEAFF
-,TRBV7-2,TRBJ2-7,TRBD2,TGTGCCAGCAGCACCACTAGCGTCTCCTACGAGCAGTACTTC,CASSTTSVSYEQYF
-,TRBV9,TRBJ2-2,TRBD2,TGTGCCAGCAGCCACAGCGGGGGGACCGGGGAGCTGTTTTTT,CASSHSGGTGELFF
once,TRBV5-4,TRBJ2-2,-,TGTGCCAGCAGCTTGTTTGGTGGGAGTAACGGGGAGCTGTTTTTT,CASSLFGGSNGELFF